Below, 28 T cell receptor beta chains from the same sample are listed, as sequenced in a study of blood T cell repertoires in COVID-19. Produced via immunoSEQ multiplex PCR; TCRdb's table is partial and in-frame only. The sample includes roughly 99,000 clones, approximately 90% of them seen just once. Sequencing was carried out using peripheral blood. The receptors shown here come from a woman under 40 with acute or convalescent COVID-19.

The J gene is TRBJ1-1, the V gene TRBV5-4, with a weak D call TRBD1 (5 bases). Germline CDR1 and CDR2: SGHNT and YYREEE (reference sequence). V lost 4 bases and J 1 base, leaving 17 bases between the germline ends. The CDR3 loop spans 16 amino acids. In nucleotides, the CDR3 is TGTGCCAGCAGCCCGGGCTACGTGGGGGGGAACACTGAAGCTTTCTTT. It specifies CASSPGYVGGNTEAFF.

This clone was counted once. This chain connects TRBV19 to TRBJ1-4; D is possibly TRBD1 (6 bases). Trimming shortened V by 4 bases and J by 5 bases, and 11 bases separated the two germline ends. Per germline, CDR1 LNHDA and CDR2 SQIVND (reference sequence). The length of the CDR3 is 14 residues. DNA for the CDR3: TGTGCCAGTAGTAAAGGACAGAGCAATGAAAAACTGTTTTTT. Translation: CASSKGQSNEKLFF.

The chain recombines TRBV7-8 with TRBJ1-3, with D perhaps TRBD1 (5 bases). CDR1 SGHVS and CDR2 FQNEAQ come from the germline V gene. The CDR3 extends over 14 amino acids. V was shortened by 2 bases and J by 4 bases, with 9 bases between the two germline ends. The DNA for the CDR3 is TGTGCCAGCAGCTTATTCAGGGCCGGAAACACCATATATTTT. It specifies CASSLFRAGNTIYF.

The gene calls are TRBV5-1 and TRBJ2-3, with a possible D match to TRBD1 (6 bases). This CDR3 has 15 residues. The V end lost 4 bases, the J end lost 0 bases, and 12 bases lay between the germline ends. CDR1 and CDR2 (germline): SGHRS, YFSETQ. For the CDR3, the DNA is TGCGCCAGCAGCCAGGGACAACCTAGCACAGATACGCAGTATTTT. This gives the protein CASSQGQPSTDTQYF. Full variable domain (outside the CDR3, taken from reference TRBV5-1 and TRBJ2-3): KAGVTQTPRYLIKTRGQQVTLSCSPISGHRSVSWYQQTPGQGLQFLFEYFSETQRNKGNFPGRFSGRQFSNSRSEMNVSTLELGDSALYLCASSQGQPSTDTQYFGPGTRLTVL.

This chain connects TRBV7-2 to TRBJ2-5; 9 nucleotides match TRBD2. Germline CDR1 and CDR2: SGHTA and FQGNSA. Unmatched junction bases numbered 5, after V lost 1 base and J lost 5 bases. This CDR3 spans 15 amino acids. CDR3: CASSLGGREWETQYF. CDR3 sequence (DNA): TGTGCCAGCAGCTTAGGCGGGAGGGAGTGGGAGACCCAGTACTTC.

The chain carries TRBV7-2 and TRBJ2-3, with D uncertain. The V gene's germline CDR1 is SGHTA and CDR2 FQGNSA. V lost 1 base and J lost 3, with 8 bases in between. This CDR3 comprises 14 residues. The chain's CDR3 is CASSLDRVTDTQYF. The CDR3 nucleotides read TGTGCCAGCAGCTTAGATCGCGTTACAGATACGCAGTATTTT.

In DNA form, the CDR3 reads TGTGCCAGCAGCCAAGGGGGGACAGGGCCGGTTAACTATGGCTACACCTTC. This sequence encodes CASSQGGTGPVNYGYTF. The V and J genes are TRBV4-2 and TRBJ1-2; 9 bases are shared with TRBD1. After removal of 1 base from V and 1 base from J, the junction contained 7 bases not matched to a gene. The CDR3 has 17 amino acids. Looked up from germline, CDR1 is LGHNA and CDR2 is YNFKEQ.

CDR3 protein: CASSGGASYNEQFF. The CDR3 DNA reads TGTGCCAGTAGCGGGGGGGCCTCCTACAATGAGCAGTTCTTC. The rearrangement joins TRBV19 to TRBJ2-1, with 8 bases matching TRBD2. Germline CDR1 is LNHDA and CDR2 is SQIVND (reference sequence). This CDR3 has 14 residues. V was clipped by 6 bases and J by 0 bases; unmatched bases: 1.

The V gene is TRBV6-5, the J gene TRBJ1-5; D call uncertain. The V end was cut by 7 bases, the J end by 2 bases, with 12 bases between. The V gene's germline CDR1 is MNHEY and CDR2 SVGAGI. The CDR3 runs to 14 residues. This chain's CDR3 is CASIRSGGNQPQHF. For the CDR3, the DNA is TGTGCCAGCATCCGATCGGGAGGCAATCAGCCCCAGCATTTT.

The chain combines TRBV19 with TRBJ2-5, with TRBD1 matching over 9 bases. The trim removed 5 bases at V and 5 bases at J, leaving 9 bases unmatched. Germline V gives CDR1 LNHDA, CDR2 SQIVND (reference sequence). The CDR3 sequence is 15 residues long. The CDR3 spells CASSSRQGERETQYF. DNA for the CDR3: TGTGCCAGTAGTTCACGACAGGGGGAGAGGGAGACCCAGTACTTC.

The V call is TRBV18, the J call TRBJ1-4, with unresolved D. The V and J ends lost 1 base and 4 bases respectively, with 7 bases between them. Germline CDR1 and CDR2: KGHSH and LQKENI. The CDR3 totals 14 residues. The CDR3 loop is CASSPRGGNEKLFF. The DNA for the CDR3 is TGTGCCAGCTCACCACGGGGAGGTAATGAAAAACTGTTTTTT.

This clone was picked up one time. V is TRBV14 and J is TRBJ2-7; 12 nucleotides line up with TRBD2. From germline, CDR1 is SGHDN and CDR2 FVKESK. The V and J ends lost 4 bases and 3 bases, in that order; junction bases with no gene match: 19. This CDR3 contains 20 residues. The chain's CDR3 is CASSLLTSTSGGPLNYEQYF. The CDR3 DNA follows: TGTGCCAGCAGCCTCCTCACTTCTACTAGCGGGGGGCCCCTCAACTACGAGCAGTACTTC.

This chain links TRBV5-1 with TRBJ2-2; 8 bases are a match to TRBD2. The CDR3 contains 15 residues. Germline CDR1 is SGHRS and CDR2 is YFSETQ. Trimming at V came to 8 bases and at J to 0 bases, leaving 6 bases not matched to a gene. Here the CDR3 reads CASLAGGANTGELFF. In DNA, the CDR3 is TGCGCCAGTCTGGCGGGGGGAGCGAACACCGGGGAGCTGTTTTTT.

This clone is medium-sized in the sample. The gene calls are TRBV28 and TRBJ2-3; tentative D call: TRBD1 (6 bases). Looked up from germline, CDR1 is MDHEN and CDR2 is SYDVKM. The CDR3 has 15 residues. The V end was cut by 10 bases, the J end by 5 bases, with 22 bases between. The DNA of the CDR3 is TGTGCCACCCAAGGCGTCACAGGGAGAGTAGATACGCAGTATTTT. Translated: CATQGVTGRVDTQYF.

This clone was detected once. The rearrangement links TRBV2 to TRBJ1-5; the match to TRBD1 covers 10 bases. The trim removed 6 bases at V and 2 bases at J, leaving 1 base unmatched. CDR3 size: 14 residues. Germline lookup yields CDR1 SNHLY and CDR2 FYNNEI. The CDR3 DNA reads TGTGCCAGCAGCGGACAGGGGGGCAATCAGCCCCAGCATTTT. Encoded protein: CASSGQGGNQPQHF.

CDR3 sequence reads: CASSLFGGAGYTF. Here the CDR3 DNA reads TGTGCCAGCAGTTTATTCGGGGGGGCTGGCTACACCTTC. The chain combines TRBV27 with TRBJ1-2, with a possible D match to TRBD1 (6 bases). Germline CDR1 reads MNHEY; CDR2 reads SMNVEV (reference sequence). The CDR3 contains 13 residues. V lost 1 base and J 7 bases, leaving 10 bases between the germline ends.

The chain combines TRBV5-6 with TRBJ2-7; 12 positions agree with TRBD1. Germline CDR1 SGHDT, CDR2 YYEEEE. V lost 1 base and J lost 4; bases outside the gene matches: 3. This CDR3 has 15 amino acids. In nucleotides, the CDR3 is TGTGCCAGCAGCTTGAGGGACAGGGGGCCTTACGAGCAGTACTTC. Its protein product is CASSLRDRGPYEQYF.

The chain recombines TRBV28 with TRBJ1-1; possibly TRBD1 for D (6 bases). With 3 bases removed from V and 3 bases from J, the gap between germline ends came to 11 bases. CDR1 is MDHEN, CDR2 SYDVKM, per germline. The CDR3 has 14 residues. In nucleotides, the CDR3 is TGTGCCAGCAGTTTGTACAGGGCATACACTGAAGCTTTCTTT. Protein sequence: CASSLYRAYTEAFF. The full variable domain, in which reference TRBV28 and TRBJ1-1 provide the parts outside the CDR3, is DVKVTQSSRYLVKRTGEKVFLECVQDMDHENMFWYRQDPGLGLRLIYFSYDVKMKEKGDIPEGYSVSREKKERFSLILESASTNQTSMYLCASSLYRAYTEAFFGQGTRLTVV.

CDR3 sequence: CASSSTHGTWAFF. For the CDR3, the DNA is TGTGCCAGCAGCTCGACGCATGGGACTTGGGCTTTCTTT. The chain carries TRBV7-8 and TRBJ1-1, with D possibly matching TRBD1 (5 bases). Germline CDR1 SGHVS, CDR2 FQNEAQ. Trimming cost V 4 bases and J 11 bases, with 17 bases left between them. The CDR3 spans 13 residues.

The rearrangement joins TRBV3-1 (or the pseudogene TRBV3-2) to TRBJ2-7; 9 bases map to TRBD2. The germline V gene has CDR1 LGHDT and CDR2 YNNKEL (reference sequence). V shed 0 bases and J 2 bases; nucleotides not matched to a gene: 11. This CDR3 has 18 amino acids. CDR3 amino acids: CASSQEMTGLAPPYEQYF. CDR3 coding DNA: TGTGCCAGCAGCCAAGAAATGACGGGACTAGCCCCTCCCTACGAGCAGTACTTC.

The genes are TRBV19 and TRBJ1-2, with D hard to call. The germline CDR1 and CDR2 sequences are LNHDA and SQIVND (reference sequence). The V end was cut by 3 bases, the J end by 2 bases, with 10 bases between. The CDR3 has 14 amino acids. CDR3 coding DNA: TGTGCCAGTAGTATCTTAACGGGGAACTATGGCTACACCTTC. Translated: CASSILTGNYGYTF.

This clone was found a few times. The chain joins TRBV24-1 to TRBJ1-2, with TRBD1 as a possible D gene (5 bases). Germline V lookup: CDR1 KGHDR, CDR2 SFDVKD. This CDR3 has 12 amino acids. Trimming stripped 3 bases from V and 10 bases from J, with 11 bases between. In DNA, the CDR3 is TGTGCCACCAGTGATCCCGGACATGCCTACACCTTC. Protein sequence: CATSDPGHAYTF.

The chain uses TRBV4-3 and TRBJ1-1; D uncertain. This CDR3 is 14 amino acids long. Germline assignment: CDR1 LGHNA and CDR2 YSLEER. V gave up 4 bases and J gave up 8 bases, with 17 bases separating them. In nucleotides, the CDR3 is TGCGCCAGCAGCCCGACTCGAGGGAGCCTAGAAGCTTTCTTT. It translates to CASSPTRGSLEAFF.

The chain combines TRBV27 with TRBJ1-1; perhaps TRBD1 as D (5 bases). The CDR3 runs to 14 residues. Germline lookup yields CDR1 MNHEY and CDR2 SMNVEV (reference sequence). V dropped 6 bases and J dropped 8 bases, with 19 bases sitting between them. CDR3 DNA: TGTGCCAGCAGCGTTAAGTTACAGGTAAAGGAAGCTTTCTTT. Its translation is CASSVKLQVKEAFF.

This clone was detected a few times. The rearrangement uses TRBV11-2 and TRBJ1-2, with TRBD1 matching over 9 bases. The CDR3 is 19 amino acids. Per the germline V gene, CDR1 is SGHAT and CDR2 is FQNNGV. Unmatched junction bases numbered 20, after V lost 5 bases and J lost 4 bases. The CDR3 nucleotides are TGTGCCAGCAGCCCGAATAGGGATTCCGGGACAGGGCTCATCTATGGCTACACCTTC. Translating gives CASSPNRDSGTGLIYGYTF.

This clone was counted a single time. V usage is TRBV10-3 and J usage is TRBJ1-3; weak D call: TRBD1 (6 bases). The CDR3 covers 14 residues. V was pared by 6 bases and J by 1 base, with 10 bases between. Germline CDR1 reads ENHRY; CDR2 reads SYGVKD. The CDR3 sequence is CAISWTESGNTIYF. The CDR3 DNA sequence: TGTGCCATCAGCTGGACAGAGTCTGGAAACACCATATATTTT.

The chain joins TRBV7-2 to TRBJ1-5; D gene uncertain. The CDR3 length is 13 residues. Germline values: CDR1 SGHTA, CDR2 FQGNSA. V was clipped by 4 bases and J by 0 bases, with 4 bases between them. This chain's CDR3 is CASSYYSNQPQHF. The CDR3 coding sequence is TGTGCCAGCAGCTACTATAGCAATCAGCCCCAGCATTTT. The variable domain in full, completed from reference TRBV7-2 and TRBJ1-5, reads GAGVSQSPSNKVTEKGKDVELRCDPISGHTALYWYRQSLGQGLEFLIYFQGNSAPDKSGLPSDRFSAERTGGSVSTLTIQRTQQEDSAVYLCASSYYSNQPQHFGDGTRLSIL.

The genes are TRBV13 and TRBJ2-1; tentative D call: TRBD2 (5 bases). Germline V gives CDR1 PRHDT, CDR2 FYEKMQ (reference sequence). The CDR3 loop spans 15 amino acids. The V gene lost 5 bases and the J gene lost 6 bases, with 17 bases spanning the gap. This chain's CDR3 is CASSPTEGPTNEQFF. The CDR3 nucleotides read TGTGCCAGCAGCCCAACAGAGGGCCCTACCAATGAGCAGTTCTTC. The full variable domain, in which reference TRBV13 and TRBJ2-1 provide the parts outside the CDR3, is AAGVIQSPRHLIKEKRETATLKCYPIPRHDTVYWYQQGPGQDPQFLISFYEKMQSDKGSIPDRFSAQQFSDYHSELNMSSLELGDSALYFCASSPTEGPTNEQFFGPGTRLTVL.